These 18 T cell receptor beta chains were sequenced from one sample in a study of blood T cell repertoires in COVID-19. Only in-frame clones appear in the TCRdb table, and some are missing; sequencing was by immunoSEQ multiplex PCR. This table has fewer than 75,000 clones, 60% to 80% appearing once. The sample comprised peripheral blood. These receptors all come from a man aged 60-69 years with acute or convalescent COVID-19.

The chain carries TRBV30 and TRBJ1-2, with a possible D match to TRBD1 (5 bases). Trimming removed 2 bases from V and 4 bases from J, with 11 bases in between. CDR3 length: 13 residues. Germline V gives CDR1 GTSNPN, CDR2 SVGIG (reference sequence). The CDR3 is CAWSQTGVYGYTF. CDR3 in DNA: TGTGCCTGGAGTCAAACGGGGGTCTATGGCTACACCTTC.

The V gene is TRBV5-5, the J gene TRBJ2-5; 11 bases are a match to TRBD1. The CDR3 covers 14 residues. Germline V lookup: CDR1 SGHKS, CDR2 YYEKEE (reference sequence). Unmatched junction bases numbered 4, after V lost 0 bases and J lost 9 bases. CDR3 sequence: CASSLDAGQGAQYF. In nucleotides, the CDR3 is TGTGCCAGCAGCTTGGATGCGGGACAGGGGGCCCAGTACTTC.

The gene calls are TRBV7-3 and TRBJ1-1; no reliable D call. V was trimmed by 3 bases and J by 1 base, leaving 6 bases between them. This CDR3 has 13 amino acids. Germline V lookup: CDR1 SGHTA, CDR2 FQGTGA. CDR3 nucleotides: TGTGCCAGCAGCTTCACTGGGAACACTGAAGCTTTCTTT. It specifies CASSFTGNTEAFF.

The rearrangement joins TRBV6-5 to TRBJ1-6; no reliable D call. The germline V gene has CDR1 MNHEY and CDR2 SVGAGI. Trimming took 4 bases from V and 7 from J, leaving 14 bases between them. The CDR3 runs 15 residues. This CDR3 is CASSWAGLDNSPLHF. The CDR3 DNA reads TGTGCCAGCAGTTGGGCAGGCTTAGACAATTCACCCCTCCACTTT.

V is TRBV5-1 and J is TRBJ2-1; the D is unclear. The CDR3 loop spans 13 amino acids. Trimming removed 0 bases from V and 4 bases from J, with 5 bases in between. Germline CDR1 reads SGHRS; CDR2 reads YFSETQ. CDR3 sequence (DNA): TGCGCCAGCAGCTTGGATCCTTACAATGAGCAGTTCTTC. The encoded protein is CASSLDPYNEQFF. The whole variable domain, remainder taken from reference TRBV5-1 and TRBJ2-1, is KAGVTQTPRYLIKTRGQQVTLSCSPISGHRSVSWYQQTPGQGLQFLFEYFSETQRNKGNFPGRFSGRQFSNSRSEMNVSTLELGDSALYLCASSLDPYNEQFFGPGTRLTVL.

This clone was detected only once. The rearrangement joins TRBV28 to TRBJ1-2; the D gene is possibly TRBD1 (6 bases). The CDR3 sequence is 17 residues long. Germline CDR1 MDHEN, CDR2 SYDVKM. V was cut by 6 bases and J by 9 bases, with 29 bases left in between. CDR3: CASSPRGYKQAGLSYTF. CDR3 DNA sequence: TGTGCCAGCAGCCCCAGGGGATATAAACAAGCAGGCTTAAGCTACACCTTC.

V usage is TRBV29-1 and J usage is TRBJ1-2; 8 bases agree with TRBD1. Looked up from germline, CDR1 is SQVTM and CDR2 is ANQGSEA. V was clipped by 6 bases and J by 8 bases; unmatched bases: 17. CDR3 length: 15 amino acids. The DNA for the CDR3 is TGCAGCGTACCCCGGGAGGACAGGGTTTTTGGCGGCTACACCTTC. It is translated as CSVPREDRVFGGYTF.

This clone was seen a single time. This chain connects TRBV2 to TRBJ1-1; D is possibly TRBD1 (6 bases). In germline, CDR1 is SNHLY, CDR2 FYNNEI. V lost 3 bases to trimming and J lost 1 base, with 9 bases between them. The CDR3 totals 14 residues. For the CDR3, the DNA is TGTGCCAGCAGTGACAGGGGTCGGAACACTGAAGCTTTCTTT. Translated, it gives CASSDRGRNTEAFF.

With respect to this clone: This may come from a read error, since a much larger clone is one base off. In the same sample, other DNA sequences code for this CDR3. This chain uses TRBV5-1 with TRBJ1-4, with 7 bases identical to TRBD1. J was trimmed by 8 bases and V by 0 bases; bases with no gene match: 4. The germline V gene has CDR1 SGHRS and CDR2 YFSETQ. CDR3 length: 14 amino acids. CDR3 coding DNA: TGCGCCAGCAGCTTGGGACAGGGCAGGGAAAAACTGTTTTTT. Translation: CASSLGQGREKLFF. The full variable domain, completed using reference TRBV5-1 and TRBJ1-4, is KAGVTQTPRYLIKTRGQQVTLSCSPISGHRSVSWYQQTPGQGLQFLFEYFSETQRNKGNFPGRFSGRQFSNSRSEMNVSTLELGDSALYLCASSLGQGREKLFFGSGTQLSVL.

V gene TRBV9 combines with J gene TRBJ1-2; D remains ambiguous. Germline lookup yields CDR1 SGDLS and CDR2 YYNGEE. This CDR3 contains 14 residues. Trimming took off 4 bases at V and 4 bases at J, with 14 bases between the two ends. The CDR3 DNA reads TGTGCCAGCAGCCCCCACGAGTTTGGCTATGGCTACACCTTC. It is translated as CASSPHEFGYGYTF.

V and J are TRBV18 and TRBJ1-2; 9 bases agree with TRBD1. CDR3 length: 15 amino acids. The trim removed 4 bases at V and 4 bases at J, leaving 7 bases unmatched. Germline V CDR1 and CDR2: KGHSH, LQKENI. CDR3 DNA: TGTGCCAGCTCACGGGAACAGGGGGCACCCTATGGCTACACCTTC. Protein sequence: CASSREQGAPYGYTF.

This clone was counted between two and nine times. This chain uses TRBV20-1 with TRBJ2-3, with 13 bases fitting TRBD2. CDR1 is DFQATT and CDR2 is SNEGSKA in the germline V gene (reference sequence). J was trimmed by 4 bases and V by 3 bases; bases with no gene match: 4. The CDR3 runs 15 residues. CDR3 amino acids: CSASKTSGGPDTQYF. The CDR3 DNA sequence: TGCAGTGCTAGTAAGACTAGCGGGGGGCCAGATACGCAGTATTTT.

V and J are TRBV12-3 or TRBV12-4 and TRBJ2-7, with D possibly TRBD1 on 5 matching bases. V dropped 3 bases and J dropped 7 bases, with 13 bases sitting between them. This CDR3 has 13 residues. CDR3 sequence reads: CASSLAGSREQYF. In nucleotides, the CDR3 is TGTGCCAGCAGTTTGGCAGGGTCGAGGGAGCAGTACTTC.

The chain couples TRBV2 to TRBJ2-1; D gene ambiguous. Trimming took 8 bases from V and 3 from J, leaving 5 bases between them. The CDR3 is 11 residues long. Germline V gene sequence: CDR1 SNHLY, CDR2 FYNNEI. The chain's CDR3 is CASGFYNEQFF. The CDR3 region has the DNA TGTGCCAGCGGCTTCTACAATGAGCAGTTCTTC.

The V and J genes are TRBV2 and TRBJ1-3; D uncertain. V was cut by 7 bases and J by 3 bases, with 16 bases left in between. The CDR3 runs 15 residues. The germline V gene has CDR1 SNHLY and CDR2 FYNNEI. CDR3 region: CASNPSSGRGNTIYF. CDR3 sequence (DNA): TGTGCCAGCAACCCCTCATCAGGCCGTGGAAACACCATATATTTT.

The J gene is TRBJ2-5, the V gene TRBV12-5, with D unclear. The CDR3 is made up of 14 amino acids. Trimming took off 0 bases at V and 5 bases at J, with 10 bases between the two ends. Germline CDR1 and CDR2: LGHNT and FRNRAP. The CDR3 reads CASGLVPGMETQYF. The CDR3 bases are TGTGCTAGTGGTTTGGTCCCAGGTATGGAGACCCAGTACTTC.

The chain joins TRBV12-3 or TRBV12-4 to TRBJ2-7, with 8 bases aligning to TRBD1. J gave up 5 bases and V 3 bases, and 3 bases lay outside the gene matches. The CDR3 loop spans 13 amino acids. The CDR3 region is CASSFQGANEQYF. The CDR3 nucleotides are TGTGCCAGCAGTTTCCAGGGGGCTAACGAGCAGTACTTC.

This chain joins TRBV5-4 and TRBJ1-6, with a weak D call TRBD1 (6 bases). This CDR3 is 14 amino acids long. In germline, CDR1 is SGHNT, CDR2 YYREEE (reference sequence). V lost 3 bases to trimming and J lost 7 bases, with 11 bases between them. The CDR3 sequence: CASSWQGYNSPLHF. As DNA, the CDR3 is TGTGCCAGCAGCTGGCAGGGGTACAATTCACCCCTCCACTTT. The full variable domain, with the rest looked up from reference TRBV5-4 and TRBJ1-6, is ETGVTQSPTHLIKTRGQQVTLRCSSQSGHNTVSWYQQALGQGPQFIFQYYREEENGRGNFPPRFSGLQFPNYSSELNVNALELDDSALYLCASSWQGYNSPLHFGNGTRLTVT.